This T cell receptor (beta chain) was recovered during a study of control samples from healthy donors and cancer patients. Repertoires were generated with immunoSEQ multiplex PCR, while TCRdb's copy carries only in-frame clones and drops some. The top ten clones hold more than 2.5% of a sample with around 70,000 clones, about 94% of them seen once. The CDR3 totals 16 residues. V lost 3 bases to trimming and J lost 0 bases; unmatched junction nucleotides: 6. CDR1 and CDR2 from the germline V gene are SGHRS and YFSETQ. Input material: blood. The receptor comes from a woman aged 30 to 39 in good health. This chain uses TRBV5-1 with TRBJ1-3; 7 nucleotides agree with TRBD1. DNA for the CDR3: TGCGCCAGCAGCTACTCCGGGACAGACTCTGGAAACACCATATATTTT. Translating it yields CASSYSGTDSGNTIYF.